This TCR beta chain is drawn from a study of blood T cell repertoires in COVID-19. On the study more broadly: T cells, B-cell-depleted T cells, or PBMCs supplied cDNA or gDNA.

The CDR3 has 15 residues. In germline, CDR1 is LGHNA, CDR2 YSLEER. The J segment lost 8 bases and the V segment lost 2 bases, leaving 8 bases of the junction unmatched. In the original workflow: Estimation of nucleated cell counts relied on the amplification of reference gene primers. The data were produced by immunoSEQ multiplex PCR, yet TCRdb's version contains in-frame clones alone and is incomplete. From that table come the V and J calls and clone size; the DNA was used to work out D and trimming. The sample holds 140,000 to 150,000 clones; 80% to 90% are singletons and the top ten take 2.5% to 3%.

The chain recombines TRBV4-3 with TRBJ1-4; 7 bases match TRBD1. Sequenced material: peripheral blood. This clonotype was sampled from a man aged 60 to 75 with active or convalescent COVID-19. The CDR3 region has the DNA TGCGCCAGCAGCCAAAACCCAGGGGGGAGAGAAAAACTGTTTTTT. It translates to CASSQNPGGREKLFF.